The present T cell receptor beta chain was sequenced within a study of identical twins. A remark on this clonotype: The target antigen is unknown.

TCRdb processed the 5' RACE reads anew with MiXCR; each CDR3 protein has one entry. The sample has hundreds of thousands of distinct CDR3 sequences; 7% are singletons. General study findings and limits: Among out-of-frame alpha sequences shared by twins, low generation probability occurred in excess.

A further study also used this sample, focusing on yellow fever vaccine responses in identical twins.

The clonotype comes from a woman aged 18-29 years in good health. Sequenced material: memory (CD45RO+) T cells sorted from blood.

DNA for the CDR3: TGTGCCAGCAGCTTAGAACCAGGTTTGAACACTGAAGCTTTCTTT. This translates into CASSLEPGLNTEAFF. The genes are TRBV11-2 and TRBJ1-1; no firm D call. Germline CDR1 reads SGHAT; CDR2 reads FQNNGV. CDR3 size: 15 residues. V lost 0 bases to trimming and J lost 0 bases, with 8 bases between them.